A selection of T cell receptor beta chains follows, all from one sample in a study of shared T cell receptors in the human thymus. Sequencing used immunoSEQ multiplex PCR; TCRdb keeps in-frame clones, though not all of them. The table has some 640,000 clones, approximately 87% seen once. These data also formed part of another study, on human thymus T cells.

The sample taken for sequencing was thymocytes. The receptors here all came from a boy under three years old with a congenital heart defect. The CDR3 runs from the conserved cysteine through the conserved F or W. A D gene is named only where the DNA matches it firmly. Clone size is given for some rows only: seen once, a few or many times, or a class if the clone is expanded.

j_gene: TRBJ2-1
v_gene: TRBV5-1
abundance: -
d_gene: TRBD1
CDR3aa: CASSGRDRGRDNEQFF
CDR3nt: TGCGCCAGCAGCGGCCGGGACAGGGGGCGCGACAATGAGCAGTTCTTC

j_gene: TRBJ1-1
v_gene: TRBV7-2
abundance: -
d_gene: -
CDR3aa: CASSFDPGQLNTEAFF
CDR3nt: TGTGCCAGCAGCTTTGACCCAGGACAGCTGAACACTGAAGCTTTCTTT

j_gene: TRBJ2-7
v_gene: TRBV5-1
abundance: -
d_gene: -
CDR3aa: CASSSLVTGAKYEQYF
CDR3nt: TGCGCCAGCAGCTCCCTAGTGACAGGAGCCAAGTACGAGCAGTACTTC

j_gene: TRBJ1-5
v_gene: TRBV6-1
abundance: -
d_gene: TRBD1
CDR3aa: CASSDGQDSNQPQHF
CDR3nt: TGTGCCAGCAGTGACGGACAGGATAGCAATCAGCCCCAGCATTTT

j_gene: TRBJ2-7
v_gene: TRBV27
abundance: -
d_gene: -
CDR3aa: CASSLQVRRHPPSDEQYF
CDR3nt: TGTGCCAGCAGTTTACAGGTCAGGAGGCACCCCCCCAGCGACGAGCAGTACTTC

j_gene: TRBJ2-7
v_gene: TRBV6-5
abundance: -
d_gene: TRBD2
CDR3aa: CASSYDLAGISYEQYF
CDR3nt: TGTGCCAGCAGTTACGATCTAGCGGGGATTTCCTACGAGCAGTACTTC

j_gene: TRBJ2-3
v_gene: TRBV7-2
abundance: -
d_gene: -
CDR3aa: CAKIRFSF
CDR3nt: TGTGCCAAAATTCGGTTTTCGTTT

j_gene: TRBJ2-7
v_gene: TRBV19
abundance: few
d_gene: TRBD1
CDR3aa: CASSLRDSLPYEQYF
CDR3nt: TGTGCCAGTAGTCTCCGGGACAGTCTTCCCTACGAGCAGTACTTC

j_gene: TRBJ1-2
v_gene: TRBV19
abundance: -
d_gene: -
CDR3aa: CASSMGGPGYTF
CDR3nt: TGTGCCAGTAGTATGGGGGGGCCCGGCTACACCTTC

j_gene: TRBJ2-5
v_gene: TRBV14
abundance: few
d_gene: TRBD2
CDR3aa: CASSRPLAGGETQYF
CDR3nt: TGTGCCAGCAGCCGACCTCTAGCGGGAGGAGAGACCCAGTACTTC

j_gene: TRBJ2-3
v_gene: TRBV9
abundance: -
d_gene: -
CDR3aa: CASSVESSGFTDTQYF
CDR3nt: TGTGCCAGCAGCGTAGAGTCCAGCGGATTTACAGATACGCAGTATTTT

j_gene: TRBJ1-6
v_gene: TRBV11-3
abundance: -
d_gene: -
CDR3aa: CASSLRSGCKPLHF
CDR3nt: TGTGCCAGCAGCTTAAGGTCAGGGTGCAAACCCCTCCACTTT

j_gene: TRBJ2-6
v_gene: TRBV4-3
abundance: -
d_gene: TRBD1
CDR3aa: CASSLRGSGANVLTF
CDR3nt: TGCGCCAGCAGCCTCAGGGGGTCTGGGGCCAACGTCCTGACTTTC

j_gene: TRBJ1-1
v_gene: TRBV4-3
abundance: -
d_gene: TRBD1
CDR3aa: CASSQELDRANTEAFF
CDR3nt: TGCGCCAGCAGCCAAGAGCTGGACAGGGCGAACACTGAAGCTTTCTTT

j_gene: TRBJ2-7
v_gene: TRBV28
abundance: few
d_gene: -
CDR3aa: CASIRDKSYEQYF
CDR3nt: TGTGCCAGCATCAGAGACAAGTCCTACGAGCAGTACTTC

j_gene: TRBJ1-3
v_gene: TRBV6-1
abundance: once
d_gene: -
CDR3aa: CASSAQGYSGNTIYF
CDR3nt: TGTGCCAGCAGCGCACAGGGTTACTCTGGAAACACCATATATTTT

j_gene: TRBJ2-7
v_gene: TRBV7-2
abundance: -
d_gene: TRBD2
CDR3aa: CASSLDGGGISYEQYF
CDR3nt: TGTGCCAGCAGCTTAGATGGGGGGGGTATCTCCTACGAGCAGTACTTC

j_gene: TRBJ1-5
v_gene: TRBV5-5
abundance: -
d_gene: -
CDR3aa: CASSLVGGSNQPQHF
CDR3nt: TGTGCCAGCAGCTTGGTTGGCGGGAGCAATCAGCCCCAGCATTTT

j_gene: TRBJ2-2
v_gene: TRBV10-1
abundance: -
d_gene: TRBD2
CDR3aa: CASSESETSSPGELFF
CDR3nt: TGCGCCAGCAGTGAGAGTGAGACTAGCTCCCCCGGGGAGCTGTTTTTT

j_gene: TRBJ1-1
v_gene: TRBV30
abundance: -
d_gene: TRBD1
CDR3aa: CAWSRGQPNTEAFF
CDR3nt: TGTGCCTGGAGTAGGGGACAGCCAAACACTGAAGCTTTCTTT

j_gene: TRBJ2-5
v_gene: TRBV6-5
abundance: -
d_gene: -
CDR3aa: CASSGGDGLQETQYF
CDR3nt: TGTGCCAGCAGTGGCGGGGACGGACTCCAAGAGACCCAGTACTTC

j_gene: TRBJ2-7
v_gene: TRBV19
abundance: -
d_gene: TRBD2
CDR3aa: CASSMGGTSPYEQYF
CDR3nt: TGTGCCAGTAGTATGGGAGGGACTAGCCCCTACGAGCAGTACTTC

j_gene: TRBJ1-5
v_gene: TRBV28
abundance: -
d_gene: -
CDR3aa: CASSLKSSFMAGYQPQHF
CDR3nt: TGTGCCAGCAGTTTAAAGTCCAGCTTCATGGCGGGGTATCAGCCCCAGCATTTT

j_gene: TRBJ2-1
v_gene: TRBV5-1
abundance: -
d_gene: -
CDR3aa: CASSLTGLRGNEQFF
CDR3nt: TGCGCCAGCAGCTTAACAGGGCTACGGGGCAATGAGCAGTTCTTC

j_gene: TRBJ2-1
v_gene: TRBV11-2
abundance: -
d_gene: TRBD2
CDR3aa: CASSFPGLADEQFF
CDR3nt: TGTGCCAGCAGCTTTCCGGGACTAGCTGATGAGCAGTTCTTC

j_gene: TRBJ2-3
v_gene: TRBV5-1
abundance: -
d_gene: TRBD2
CDR3aa: CASSLGTSGNTDTQYF
CDR3nt: TGCGCCAGCAGCTTGGGGACTAGCGGGAACACAGATACGCAGTATTTT